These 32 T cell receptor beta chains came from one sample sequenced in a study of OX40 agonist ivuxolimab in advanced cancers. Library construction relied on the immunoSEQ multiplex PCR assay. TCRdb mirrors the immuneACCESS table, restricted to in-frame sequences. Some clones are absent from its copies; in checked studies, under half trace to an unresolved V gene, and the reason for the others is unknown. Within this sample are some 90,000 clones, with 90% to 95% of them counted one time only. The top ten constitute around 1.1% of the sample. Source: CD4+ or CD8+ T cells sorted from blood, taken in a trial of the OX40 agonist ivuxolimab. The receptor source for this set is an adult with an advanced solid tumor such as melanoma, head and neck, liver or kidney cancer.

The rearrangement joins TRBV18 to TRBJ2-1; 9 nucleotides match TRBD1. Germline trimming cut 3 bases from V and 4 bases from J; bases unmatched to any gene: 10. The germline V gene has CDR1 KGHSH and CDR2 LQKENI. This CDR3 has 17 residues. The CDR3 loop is CASSPRVGTGSYNEQFF. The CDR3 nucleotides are TGTGCCAGCTCACCTCGAGTCGGGACAGGGTCTTACAATGAGCAGTTCTTC.

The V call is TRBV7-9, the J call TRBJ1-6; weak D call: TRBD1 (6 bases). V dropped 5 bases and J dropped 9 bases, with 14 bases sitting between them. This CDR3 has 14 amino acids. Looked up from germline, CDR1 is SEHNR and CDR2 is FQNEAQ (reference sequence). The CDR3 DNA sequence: TGTGCCAGCAGCGCGCAGGGGAGCGCTTCACCCCTCCACTTT. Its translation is CASSAQGSASPLHF.

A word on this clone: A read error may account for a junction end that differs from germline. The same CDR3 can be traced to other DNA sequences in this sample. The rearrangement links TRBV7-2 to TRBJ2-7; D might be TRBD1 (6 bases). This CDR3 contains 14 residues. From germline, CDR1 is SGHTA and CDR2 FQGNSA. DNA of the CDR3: TGCGCCAGCAGATACAGGGCAACTTCCTACGAGCAGTACTTC. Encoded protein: CASRYRATSYEQYF.

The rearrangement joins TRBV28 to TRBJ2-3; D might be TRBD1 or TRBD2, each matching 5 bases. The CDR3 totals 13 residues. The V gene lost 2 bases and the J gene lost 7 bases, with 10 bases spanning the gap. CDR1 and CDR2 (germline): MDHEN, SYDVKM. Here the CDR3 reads CASSLGTGYTQYF. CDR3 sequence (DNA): TGTGCCAGCAGTTTAGGGACGGGGTATACGCAGTATTTT.

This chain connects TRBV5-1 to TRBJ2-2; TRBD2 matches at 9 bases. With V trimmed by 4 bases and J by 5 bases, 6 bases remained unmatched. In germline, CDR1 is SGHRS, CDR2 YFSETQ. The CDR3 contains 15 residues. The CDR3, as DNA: TGCGCCAGCAGCCCAGTAGCGGGAGATACCGGGGAGCTGTTTTTT. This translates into CASSPVAGDTGELFF.

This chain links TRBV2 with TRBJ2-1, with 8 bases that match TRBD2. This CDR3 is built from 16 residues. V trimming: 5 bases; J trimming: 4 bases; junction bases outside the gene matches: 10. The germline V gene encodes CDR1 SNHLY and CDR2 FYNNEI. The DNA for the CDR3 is TGTGCCAGCAGTCTGTTAGCGGGGAATAATTACAATGAGCAGTTCTTC. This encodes CASSLLAGNNYNEQFF.

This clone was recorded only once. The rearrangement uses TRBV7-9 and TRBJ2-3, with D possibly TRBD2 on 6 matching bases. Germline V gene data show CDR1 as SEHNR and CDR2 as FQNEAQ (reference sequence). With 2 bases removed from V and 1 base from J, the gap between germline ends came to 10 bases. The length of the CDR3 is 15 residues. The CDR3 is CASSLWGEGTDTQYF. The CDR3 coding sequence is TGTGCCAGCAGCTTATGGGGGGAAGGCACAGATACGCAGTATTTT. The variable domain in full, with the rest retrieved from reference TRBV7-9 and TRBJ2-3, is DTGVSQNPRHKITKRGQNVTFRCDPISEHNRLYWYRQTLGQGPEFLTYFQNEAQLEKSRLLSDRFSAERPKGSFSTLEIQRTEQGDSAMYLCASSLWGEGTDTQYFGPGTRLTVL.

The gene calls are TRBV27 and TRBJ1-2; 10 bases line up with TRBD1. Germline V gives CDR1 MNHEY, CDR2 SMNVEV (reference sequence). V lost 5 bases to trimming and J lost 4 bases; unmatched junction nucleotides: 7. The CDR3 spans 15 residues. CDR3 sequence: CASSVTGTGAYGYTF. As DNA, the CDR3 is TGTGCCAGCAGTGTTACCGGGACAGGGGCCTATGGCTACACCTTC.

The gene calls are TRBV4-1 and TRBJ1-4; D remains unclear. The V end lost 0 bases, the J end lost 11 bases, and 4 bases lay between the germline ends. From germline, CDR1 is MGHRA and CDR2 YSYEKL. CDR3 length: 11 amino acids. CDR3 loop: CASSQERKLFF. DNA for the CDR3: TGCGCCAGCAGCCAAGAGCGGAAACTGTTTTTT.

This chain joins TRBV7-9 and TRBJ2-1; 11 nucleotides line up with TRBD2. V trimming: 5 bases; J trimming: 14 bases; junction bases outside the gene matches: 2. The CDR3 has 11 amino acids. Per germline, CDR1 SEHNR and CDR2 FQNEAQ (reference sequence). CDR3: CASSDSGREFF. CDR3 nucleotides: TGTGCCAGCAGCGATAGCGGGAGGGAGTTCTTC.

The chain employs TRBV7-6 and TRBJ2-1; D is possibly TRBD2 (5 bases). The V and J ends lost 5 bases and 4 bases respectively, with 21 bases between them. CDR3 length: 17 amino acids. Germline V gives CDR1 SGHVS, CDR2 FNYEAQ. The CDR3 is CASSPRTAGTLYNEQFF. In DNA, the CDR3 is TGTGCCAGCAGCCCCAGGACTGCAGGCACCCTATACAATGAGCAGTTCTTC.

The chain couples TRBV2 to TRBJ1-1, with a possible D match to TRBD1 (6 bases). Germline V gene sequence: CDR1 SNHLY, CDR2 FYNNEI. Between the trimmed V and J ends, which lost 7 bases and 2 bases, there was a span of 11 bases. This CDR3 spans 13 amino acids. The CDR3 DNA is TGTGCCAGCATGGGACAAGGTAACACTGAAGCTTTCTTT. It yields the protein CASMGQGNTEAFF.

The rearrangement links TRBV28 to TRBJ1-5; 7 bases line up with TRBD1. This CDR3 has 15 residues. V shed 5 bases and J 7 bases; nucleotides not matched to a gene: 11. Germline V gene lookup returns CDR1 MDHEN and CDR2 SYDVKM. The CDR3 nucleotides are TGTGCCAGCAGTCCCCCCTACAGGGGTGGGCAGCCCCAGCATTTT. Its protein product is CASSPPYRGGQPQHF.

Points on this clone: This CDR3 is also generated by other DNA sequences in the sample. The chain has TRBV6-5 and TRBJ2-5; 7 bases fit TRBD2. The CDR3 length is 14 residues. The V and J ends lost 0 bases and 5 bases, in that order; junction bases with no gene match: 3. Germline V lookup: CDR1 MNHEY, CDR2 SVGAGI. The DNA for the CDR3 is TGTGCCAGCAGTTACTCGACCGGGAGGGAGACCCAGTACTTC. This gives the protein CASSYSTGRETQYF.

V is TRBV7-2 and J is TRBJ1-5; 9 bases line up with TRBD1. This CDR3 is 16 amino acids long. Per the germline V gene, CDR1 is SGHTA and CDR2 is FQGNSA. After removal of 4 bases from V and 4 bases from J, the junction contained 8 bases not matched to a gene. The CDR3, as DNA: TGTGCCAGCAGCTCAGGCGGGACAGGGCAGAATCAGCCCCAGCATTTT. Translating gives CASSSGGTGQNQPQHF.

CDR3 residues: CASREQGVGEKLFF. The CDR3 nucleotides read TGTGCCAGTAGAGAACAGGGTGTGGGAGAAAAACTGTTTTTT. This rearrangement joins TRBV19 to TRBJ1-4; TRBD1 might be the D (6 bases). The germline V gene encodes CDR1 LNHDA and CDR2 SQIVND (reference sequence). Trimming took 6 bases from V and 8 from J, leaving 16 bases between them. This CDR3 is 14 amino acids long.

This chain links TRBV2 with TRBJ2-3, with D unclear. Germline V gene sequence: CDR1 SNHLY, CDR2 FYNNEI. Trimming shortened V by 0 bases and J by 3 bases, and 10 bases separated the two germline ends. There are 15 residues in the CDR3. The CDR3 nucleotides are TGTGCCAGCAGTGAAGCGTTGTTCAAGACAGATACGCAGTATTTT. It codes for CASSEALFKTDTQYF.

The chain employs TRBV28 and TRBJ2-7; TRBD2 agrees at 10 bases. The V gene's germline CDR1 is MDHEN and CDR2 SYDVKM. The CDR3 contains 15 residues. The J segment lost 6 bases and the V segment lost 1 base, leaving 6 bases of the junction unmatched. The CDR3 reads CASSLYRLAGVEQYF. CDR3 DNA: TGTGCCAGCAGTTTATATCGGCTAGCGGGAGTCGAGCAGTACTTC. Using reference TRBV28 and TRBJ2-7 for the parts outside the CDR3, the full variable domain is DVKVTQSSRYLVKRTGEKVFLECVQDMDHENMFWYRQDPGLGLRLIYFSYDVKMKEKGDIPEGYSVSREKKERFSLILESASTNQTSMYLCASSLYRLAGVEQYFGPGTRLTVT.

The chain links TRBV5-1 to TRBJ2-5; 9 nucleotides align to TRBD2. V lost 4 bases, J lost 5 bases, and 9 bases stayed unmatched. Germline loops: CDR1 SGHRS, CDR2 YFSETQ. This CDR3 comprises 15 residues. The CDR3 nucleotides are TGCGCCAGCAGCATTAGCGGGAGAACTAGTGAGACCCAGTACTTC. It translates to CASSISGRTSETQYF.

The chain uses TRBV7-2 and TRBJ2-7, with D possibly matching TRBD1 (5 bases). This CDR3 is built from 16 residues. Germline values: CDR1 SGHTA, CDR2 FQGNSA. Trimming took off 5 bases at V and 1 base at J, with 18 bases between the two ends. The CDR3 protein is CASSPRYGQGSYEQYF. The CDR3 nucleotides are TGTGCCAGCAGCCCCCGGTACGGGCAGGGTTCCTACGAGCAGTACTTC.

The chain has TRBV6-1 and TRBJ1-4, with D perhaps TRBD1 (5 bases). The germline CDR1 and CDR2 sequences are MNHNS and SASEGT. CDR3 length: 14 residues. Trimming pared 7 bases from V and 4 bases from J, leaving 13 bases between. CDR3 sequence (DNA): TGTGCCAGCACCGAGAGGCAGGGTAATGAAAAACTGTTTTTT. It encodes CASTERQGNEKLFF.

The CDR3 loop is CASSYTRPSANEKLFF. For the CDR3, the DNA is TGTGCCAGCAGTTACACGAGACCTTCGGCTAATGAAAAACTGTTTTTT. The J gene is TRBJ1-4, the V gene TRBV6-6; no definite D call. Per germline, CDR1 MNHNY and CDR2 SVGAGI (reference sequence). V lost 2 bases and J lost 3, with 13 bases in between. The CDR3 totals 16 residues.

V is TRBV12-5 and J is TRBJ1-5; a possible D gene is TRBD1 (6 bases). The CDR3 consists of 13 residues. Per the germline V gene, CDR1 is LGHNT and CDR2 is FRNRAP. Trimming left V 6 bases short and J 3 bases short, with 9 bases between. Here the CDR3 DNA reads TGTGCTAGTGGAACAGGGACCAATCAGCCCCAGCATTTT. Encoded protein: CASGTGTNQPQHF.

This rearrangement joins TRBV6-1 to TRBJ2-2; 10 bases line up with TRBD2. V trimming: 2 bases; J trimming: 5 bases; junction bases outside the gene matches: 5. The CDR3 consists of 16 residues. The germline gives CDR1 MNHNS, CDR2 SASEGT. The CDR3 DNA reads TGTGCCAGCAGTGAAAGGACTAGCGGACTGACCGGGGAGCTGTTTTTT. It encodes CASSERTSGLTGELFF.

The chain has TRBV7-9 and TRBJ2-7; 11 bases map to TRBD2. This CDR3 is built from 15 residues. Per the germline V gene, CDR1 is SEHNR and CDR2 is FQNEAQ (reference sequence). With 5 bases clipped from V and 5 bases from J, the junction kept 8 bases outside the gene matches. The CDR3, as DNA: TGTGCCAGCAGCCCCGGGACTAGCGGTTTCCACGAGCAGTACTTC. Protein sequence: CASSPGTSGFHEQYF.

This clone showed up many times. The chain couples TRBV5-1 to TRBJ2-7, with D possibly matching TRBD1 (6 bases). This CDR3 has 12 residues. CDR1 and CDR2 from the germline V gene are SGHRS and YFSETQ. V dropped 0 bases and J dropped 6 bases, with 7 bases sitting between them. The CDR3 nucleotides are TGCGCCAGCAGCTTGGAACAGGGCGAGCAGTACTTC. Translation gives CASSLEQGEQYF.

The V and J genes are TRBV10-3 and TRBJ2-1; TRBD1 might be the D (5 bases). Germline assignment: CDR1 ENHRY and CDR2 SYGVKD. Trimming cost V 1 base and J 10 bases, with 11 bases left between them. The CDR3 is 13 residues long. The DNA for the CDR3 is TGTGCCATCAGTGAGTTTCAGGGTCGGGAGCAGTTCTTC. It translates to CAISEFQGREQFF.

In DNA, the CDR3 is TGTGCCAGCAGCCTAATTGGGTGGACTGAAGCTTTCTTT. Protein sequence: CASSLIGWTEAFF. The chain has TRBV28 and TRBJ1-1; D ambiguous. The CDR3 totals 13 residues. CDR1 and CDR2 (germline): MDHEN, SYDVKM. The V end lost 6 bases, the J end lost 5 bases, and 13 bases lay between the germline ends.

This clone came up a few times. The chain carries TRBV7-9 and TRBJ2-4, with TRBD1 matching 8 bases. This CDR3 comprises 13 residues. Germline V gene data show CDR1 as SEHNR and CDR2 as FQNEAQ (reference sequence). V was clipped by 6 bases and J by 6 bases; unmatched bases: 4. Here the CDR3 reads CASSPTGGNIQYF. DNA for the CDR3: TGTGCCAGCAGTCCAACAGGGGGAAACATTCAGTACTTC.

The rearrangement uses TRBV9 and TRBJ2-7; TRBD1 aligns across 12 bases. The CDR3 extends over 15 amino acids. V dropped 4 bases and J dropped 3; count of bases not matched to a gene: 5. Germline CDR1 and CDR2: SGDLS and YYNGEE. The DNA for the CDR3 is TGTGCCAGCAGCCTGGGACAGGGGGCGGTCTACGAGCAGTACTTC. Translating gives CASSLGQGAVYEQYF.

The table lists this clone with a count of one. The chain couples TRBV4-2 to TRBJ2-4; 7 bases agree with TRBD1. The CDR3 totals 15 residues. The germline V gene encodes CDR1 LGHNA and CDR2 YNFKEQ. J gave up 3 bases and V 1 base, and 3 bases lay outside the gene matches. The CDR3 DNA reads TGTGCCAGCAGCCAAGTGGCAGGGGGCAAAAACATTCAGTACTTC. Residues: CASSQVAGGKNIQYF.

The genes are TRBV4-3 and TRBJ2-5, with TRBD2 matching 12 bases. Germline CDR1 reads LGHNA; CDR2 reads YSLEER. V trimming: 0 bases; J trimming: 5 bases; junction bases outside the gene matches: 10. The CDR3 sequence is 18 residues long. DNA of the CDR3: TGCGCCAGCAGCCAAGATATTACGACTAGCGGGAGATCCGAGACCCAGTACTTC. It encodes CASSQDITTSGRSETQYF.